The 17 T cell receptor beta chains in this list originate from one sample, sequenced in a study of CD8 T cells in Susac syndrome. RNA in amounts of about 0.5 to 1 ug was reverse transcribed with random hexamers. TCRdb analysed the immunoSEQ multiplex PCR reads with MiXCR anew, one entry per CDR3 protein. The table lists under 200,000 distinct CDR3 sequences, roughly 94% of them singletons. Sequenced: CD4+ T cells from PBMCs. The receptors were sampled from a human donor in good health.

This rearrangement joins TRBV29-1 to TRBJ2-1; 9 bases are shared with TRBD1. The CDR3 contains 14 residues. J was trimmed by 4 bases and V by 6 bases; bases with no gene match: 7. The germline V gene has CDR1 SQVTM and CDR2 ANQGSEA. The CDR3 sequence is CSVSGDRDYNEQFF. The CDR3 DNA sequence: TGCAGCGTCTCTGGGGACAGGGATTACAATGAGCAGTTCTTC.

The chain links TRBV29-1 to TRBJ2-7; 8 bases map to TRBD2. The CDR3 is 12 amino acids. Germline V gene sequence: CDR1 SQVTM, CDR2 ANQGSEA. The trim removed 4 bases at V and 3 bases at J, leaving 2 bases unmatched. The CDR3 nucleotides are TGCAGCGTTGGGACTAGCAGCTACGAGCAGTACGTC. Its protein product is CSVGTSSYEQYV.

J is TRBJ2-1 and V is TRBV29-1; D gene uncertain. The CDR3 is 12 residues long. The V end lost 1 base, the J end lost 3 bases, and 4 bases lay between the germline ends. Germline-derived CDR1 and CDR2 are SQVTM and ANQGSEA. CDR3 region: CSVEGYYNEQFF. CDR3 nucleotide sequence: TGCAGCGTTGAAGGTTACTACAATGAGCAGTTCTTC.

CDR3 in amino acids: CATGTGGVQNEQYV. CDR3 DNA sequence: TGTGCCACCGGAACAGGGGGCGTTCAAAACGAGCAGTACGTC. The rearrangement links TRBV15 to TRBJ2-7; 9 positions agree with TRBD1. The CDR3 length is 14 residues. With V trimmed by 8 bases and J by 5 bases, 10 bases remained unmatched. Germline CDR1 LNHNV, CDR2 YYDKDF (reference sequence).

V usage is TRBV29-1 and J usage is TRBJ2-6, with TRBD1 as a possible D gene (5 bases). The CDR3 has 16 amino acids. The V end was cut by 4 bases, the J end by 2 bases, with 15 bases between. Germline CDR1 and CDR2: SQVTM and ANQGSEA. The CDR3 sequence: CSVARGWGTGANVLTF. The CDR3 region has the DNA TGCAGCGTTGCAAGGGGTTGGGGAACTGGGGCCAACGTCCTGACTTTC.

The rearrangement joins TRBV5-1 to TRBJ2-3, with D unclear. CDR1 and CDR2 (germline): SGHRS, YFSETQ. The CDR3 loop spans 13 amino acids. Trimming removed 2 bases at V and 6 bases at J, with 10 bases between. The CDR3 spells CASSFSTRDTQYF. The CDR3 nucleotides read TGCGCCAGCAGCTTTTCGACGAGGGATACGCAGTATTTT.

V and J are TRBV2 and TRBJ2-7; tentative D call: TRBD1 (5 bases). Trimming removed 6 bases at V and 4 bases at J, with 16 bases between. The length of the CDR3 is 14 residues. Germline CDR1 is SNHLY and CDR2 is FYNNEI. The CDR3 coding sequence is TGTGCCAGCAGCGCAGGGCTTTTAGGTTACGAGCAGTACTTC. This encodes CASSAGLLGYEQYF.

The rearrangement uses TRBV6-2 or TRBV6-3 and TRBJ2-5; D is unresolved. The CDR3 covers 13 residues. The V gene's germline CDR1 is MNHEY and CDR2 SVGEGT. The V end was cut by 0 bases, the J end by 3 bases, with 5 bases between. In DNA form, the CDR3 reads TGTGCCAGCAGTTACTCGCCGGAAGAGACCCAGTACTTC. The encoded protein is CASSYSPEETQYF.

The genes are TRBV29-1 and TRBJ2-5; D is undetermined. Trimming left V 7 bases short and J 1 base short, with 13 bases between. The germline CDR1 and CDR2 sequences are SQVTM and ANQGSEA. CDR3 length equals 13 residues. DNA for the CDR3: TGCAGCGCCGTCGACGCGGCCCAAGAGACCCAGTACTTC. Residues: CSAVDAAQETQYF.

The genes are TRBV29-1 and TRBJ1-1, with no clear D. This CDR3 is built from 13 residues. CDR1 SQVTM and CDR2 ANQGSEA come from the germline V gene. Trimming shortened V by 6 bases and J by 9 bases, and 20 bases separated the two germline ends. The CDR3: CSVWLDLTEKAFF. Here the CDR3 DNA reads TGCAGCGTATGGCTGGACTTGACTGAAAAAGCTTTCTTT.

This chain links TRBV2 with TRBJ2-2; no definite D call. V dropped 6 bases and J dropped 0 bases, with 14 bases sitting between them. Germline CDR1 SNHLY, CDR2 FYNNEI. CDR3 length: 16 amino acids. This CDR3 reads CASRETRRANTGELFF. CDR3 bases: TGTGCCAGCAGAGAGACACGAAGGGCGAACACCGGGGAGCTGTTTTTT.

The V gene is TRBV5-4, the J gene TRBJ1-1, with a possible D match to TRBD1 (6 bases). Per germline, CDR1 SGHNT and CDR2 YYREEE (reference sequence). The CDR3 spans 14 residues. V was trimmed by 3 bases and J by 5 bases, leaving 14 bases between them. The CDR3 DNA reads as TGTGCCAGCAGCTCTGATTACAGGGAGACTGAAGCTTTCTTT. It encodes CASSSDYRETEAFF.

The genes are TRBV5-4 and TRBJ2-1; TRBD2 matches 15 bases. The CDR3 runs to 15 residues. CDR1 SGHNT and CDR2 YYREEE come from the germline V gene (reference sequence). V dropped 4 bases and J dropped 7; count of bases not matched to a gene: 3. DNA for the CDR3: TGTGCCAGCAGCCGGACTAGCGGGAGGGCGAATGAGCAGTTCTTC. This translates into CASSRTSGRANEQFF.

The gene calls are TRBV7-2 and TRBJ2-1; D perhaps matches TRBD2 (6 bases). V lost 0 bases and J lost 10, with 10 bases in between. Germline CDR1 and CDR2: SGHTA and FQGNSA. The CDR3 sequence is 13 residues long. This CDR3 is CASSLALAREQFF. In DNA, the CDR3 is TGTGCCAGCAGCTTAGCTCTAGCGAGGGAGCAGTTCTTC. The full variable domain, its missing parts supplied by reference TRBV7-2 and TRBJ2-1, is GAGVSQSPSNKVTEKGKDVELRCDPISGHTALYWYRQSLGQGLEFLIYFQGNSAPDKSGLPSDRFSAERTGGSVSTLTIQRTQQEDSAVYLCASSLALAREQFFGPGTRLTVL.

This clonotype was seen a single time. V gene TRBV20-1 combines with J gene TRBJ2-1, with D uncertain. Trimming took off 6 bases at V and 6 bases at J, with 12 bases between the two ends. In germline, CDR1 is DFQATT, CDR2 SNEGSKA (reference sequence). The CDR3 is 12 residues long. The CDR3: CSADRLFNEQFF. The CDR3 DNA follows: TGCAGTGCCGATAGATTGTTCAATGAGCAGTTCTTC.

The V call is TRBV18, the J call TRBJ1-2, with D maybe TRBD1 (6 bases). The CDR3 loop spans 14 amino acids. The V gene lost 2 bases and the J gene lost 3 bases, with 10 bases spanning the gap. Germline values: CDR1 KGHSH, CDR2 LQKENI. CDR3 in DNA: TGTGCCAGCTCACCATCGGCAGGGGACTATGGCTACACCTTC. Protein sequence: CASSPSAGDYGYTF.

V is TRBV29-1 and J is TRBJ1-1; D unresolved. V was trimmed by 2 bases and J by 3 bases, leaving 7 bases between them. The germline gives CDR1 SQVTM, CDR2 ANQGSEA. There are 12 residues in the CDR3. The CDR3 DNA reads TGCAGCGTTGAACGAGGGTACACTGAAGCTTTCTTT. It specifies CSVERGYTEAFF.